The TCR beta chain under discussion was sequenced for a study of human T cells and chemical hapten exposure. Trimming pared 0 bases from V and 1 base from J, leaving 8 bases between. From germline, CDR1 is SGDLS and CDR2 YYNGEE. The CDR3 is 15 amino acids. The time point was: patch test 1, 2 weeks after DPC sensitization. Indicated treatment: therapeutic diphenylcyclopropenone sensitization with weekly scalp DPC. The study used a library that attached unique molecular identifiers to individual cDNA molecules. MiXCR, applied by TCRdb to the RACE reads, yields one record per CDR3 protein. This table holds about 120,000 distinct CDR3 sequences, around 15% found once.

The sequence was obtained from a man aged 18 to 30 with alopecia areata. Some clones in this sample may be carry-over from other donors' samples. The sample consisted of whole blood, taken in connection with sensitization to the hapten diphenylcyclopropenone (DPC). V is TRBV9 and J is TRBJ1-3, with a weak D call TRBD1 (5 bases). CDR3: CASSVGAGSGNTIYF. CDR3 sequence (DNA): TGTGCCAGCAGCGTAGGAGCAGGGTCTGGAAACACCATATATTTT.